The source of this TCR beta chain is a study of cytomegalovirus exposure and HLA in healthy donors. The overall study: Earlier findings included about 120 million unique TCR beta sequences obtained from 150 million to 200 million T cells.

Use of 60 Vbeta and 13 Jbeta primers characterized the PCR. Here immunoSEQ multiplex PCR was the method, and the copy in TCRdb shows in-frame clones only, minus some. The sample includes under 250,000 clones, more than 60% of them seen just once. Trimming shortened V by 6 bases and J by 4 bases, and 11 bases separated the two germline ends. CDR3 size: 13 residues. Germline-derived CDR1 and CDR2 are SSHAT and FNYEAQ (reference sequence). Sequenced material: PBMCs. The clonotype comes from a man aged 45-65 years in good health and CMV-seronegative. J is TRBJ2-3 and V is TRBV7-7; perhaps TRBD1 as D (5 bases). The CDR3 coding sequence is TGTGCCAGCAGTAGGGGTGTATCAGATACGCAGTATTTT. It encodes CASSRGVSDTQYF.